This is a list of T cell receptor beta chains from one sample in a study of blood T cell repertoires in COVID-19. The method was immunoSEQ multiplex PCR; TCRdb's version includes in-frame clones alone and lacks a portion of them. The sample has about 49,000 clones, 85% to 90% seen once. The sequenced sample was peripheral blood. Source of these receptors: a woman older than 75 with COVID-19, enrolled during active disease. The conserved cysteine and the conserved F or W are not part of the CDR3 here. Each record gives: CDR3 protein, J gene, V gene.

CDR3aa: ASRTTGSGEQY
j_gene: TRBJ2-7
v_gene: TRBV12-3/TRBV12-4

CDR3aa: ASSTRGNEQF
j_gene: TRBJ2-1
v_gene: TRBV18

CDR3aa: AAGEAPPGANVLT
j_gene: TRBJ2-6
v_gene: TRBV19

CDR3aa: ASSLLDSYEQY
j_gene: TRBJ2-7
v_gene: TRBV5-1

CDR3aa: ASSGGGTANTGELF
j_gene: TRBJ2-2
v_gene: TRBV7-2

CDR3aa: ASSVDPVNTEAF
j_gene: TRBJ1-1
v_gene: TRBV9

CDR3aa: ASSFSLERTQY
j_gene: TRBJ2-5
v_gene: TRBV5-1

CDR3aa: ASSFGLGAGGDTQY
j_gene: TRBJ2-3
v_gene: TRBV28

CDR3aa: ASSSSDRTRGY
j_gene: TRBJ2-7
v_gene: TRBV11-2

CDR3aa: ASSLVGAGAYNEQF
j_gene: TRBJ2-1
v_gene: TRBV11-3

CDR3aa: ASRGSGNYNSPLH
j_gene: TRBJ1-6
v_gene: TRBV5-8

CDR3aa: SVEDRRGADTQY
j_gene: TRBJ2-3
v_gene: TRBV29-1

CDR3aa: AASSGYSAQETQY
j_gene: TRBJ2-5
v_gene: TRBV2

CDR3aa: ASSVQGRSSYNEQF
j_gene: TRBJ2-1
v_gene: TRBV7-8

CDR3aa: ASLPGTGNSPLH
j_gene: TRBJ1-6
v_gene: TRBV18

CDR3aa: ASRRGGWRPQH
j_gene: TRBJ1-5
v_gene: TRBV28

CDR3aa: ASSESSSSTYEQY
j_gene: TRBJ2-7
v_gene: TRBV6-1

CDR3aa: ASSNTGVNQPQH
j_gene: TRBJ1-5
v_gene: TRBV28

CDR3aa: ASSLGAGADTQY
j_gene: TRBJ2-3
v_gene: TRBV5-1

CDR3aa: ASSLLNSPLH
j_gene: TRBJ1-6
v_gene: TRBV6-5

CDR3aa: ASSGGGDYGYT
j_gene: TRBJ1-2
v_gene: TRBV7-6

CDR3aa: ASRLAGSTDTQY
j_gene: TRBJ2-3
v_gene: TRBV19

CDR3aa: ASSLGRFGEQF
j_gene: TRBJ2-1
v_gene: TRBV5-6

CDR3aa: ASSRRGARNTIY
j_gene: TRBJ1-3
v_gene: TRBV6-6

CDR3aa: ASSVLPGAANEKLF
j_gene: TRBJ1-4
v_gene: TRBV9

CDR3aa: ASSGTSVNSYNEQF
j_gene: TRBJ2-1
v_gene: TRBV2

CDR3aa: AWNTGSGNTIY
j_gene: TRBJ1-3
v_gene: TRBV30

CDR3aa: ASKIAGKPF
j_gene: TRBJ2-1
v_gene: TRBV28

CDR3aa: PIAGGPSNTGELF
j_gene: TRBJ2-2
v_gene: TRBV19

CDR3aa: ASSLGALAGGGGTDTQY
j_gene: TRBJ2-3
v_gene: TRBV7-2

CDR3aa: ASSPMRLTPNTGELF
j_gene: TRBJ2-2
v_gene: TRBV18

CDR3aa: ASSSGQSTGELF
j_gene: TRBJ2-2
v_gene: TRBV5-1

CDR3aa: SVSPRQVNTEAF
j_gene: TRBJ1-1
v_gene: TRBV29-1

CDR3aa: ASSTGAGVLETQY
j_gene: TRBJ2-5
v_gene: TRBV5-1

CDR3aa: ASSKAVRGGYGYT
j_gene: TRBJ1-2
v_gene: TRBV21-1

CDR3aa: ASSPGQGAYEQY
j_gene: TRBJ2-7
v_gene: TRBV19

CDR3aa: ASSLALGPADSEAF
j_gene: TRBJ1-1
v_gene: TRBV5-4

CDR3aa: ASSLLAEPVANYGYT
j_gene: TRBJ1-2
v_gene: TRBV28

CDR3aa: ASSYEINQPQH
j_gene: TRBJ1-5
v_gene: TRBV6-6

CDR3aa: ASSLASGAHNEQF
j_gene: TRBJ2-1
v_gene: TRBV5-1

CDR3aa: ASSVEPTREQY
j_gene: TRBJ2-7
v_gene: TRBV9

CDR3aa: ASSPGRERSYNEQF
j_gene: TRBJ2-1
v_gene: TRBV18

CDR3aa: AWSQGQGPLEPLH
j_gene: TRBJ1-6
v_gene: TRBV30

CDR3aa: ASSIDRVGEAF
j_gene: TRBJ1-1
v_gene: TRBV19

CDR3aa: ASSKGVRDIQY
j_gene: TRBJ2-4
v_gene: TRBV11-2

CDR3aa: ASSRGLDPKNTEAF
j_gene: TRBJ1-1
v_gene: TRBV6-2/TRBV6-3

CDR3aa: ASSVLQGAVNTQY
j_gene: TRBJ2-3
v_gene: TRBV19

CDR3aa: ASSYWGGVNTGELF
j_gene: TRBJ2-2
v_gene: TRBV6-5

CDR3aa: ASSSQGGGTYEQY
j_gene: TRBJ2-7
v_gene: TRBV27

CDR3aa: ASSPVAGSTDTQY
j_gene: TRBJ2-3
v_gene: TRBV27

CDR3aa: ASSLAGTWGRYEQY
j_gene: TRBJ2-7
v_gene: TRBV5-6

CDR3aa: ASSREYNSPLH
j_gene: TRBJ1-6
v_gene: TRBV5-1

CDR3aa: ASSDRVPGAYNEQF
j_gene: TRBJ2-1
v_gene: TRBV19

CDR3aa: ASSPSGGSVNQPQH
j_gene: TRBJ1-5
v_gene: TRBV18

CDR3aa: ASTLQGLNSPLH
j_gene: TRBJ1-6
v_gene: TRBV28

CDR3aa: ASSPETGEHGYT
j_gene: TRBJ1-2
v_gene: TRBV19

CDR3aa: ASSQVQLAGTDTQY
j_gene: TRBJ2-3
v_gene: TRBV4-1

CDR3aa: ASSIEARSTDTQY
j_gene: TRBJ2-3
v_gene: TRBV19